This T cell receptor beta chain was captured by sequencing in a study of a mutant IDH1 vaccine in newly diagnosed glioma. Turning to the study itself: Patients got radiotherapy, temozolomide, or both beforehand, and most got both.

Time point in this sample: week 47, end of study. In every dose of vaccine, 300 ug of mutant IDH1 20-mer peptide was given alongside topical imiquimod. Sequencing was performed with immunoSEQ multiplex PCR; in TCRdb, only in-frame clones are kept and a portion is missing. The data hold nearly 50,000 clones, with around 85% observed a single time. A note on this clone: Antigen specificity is unknown.

The V end was cut by 5 bases, the J end by 5 bases, with 18 bases between. Looked up from germline, CDR1 is MDHEN and CDR2 is SYDVKM. CDR3 size: 15 residues. The chain has TRBV28 and TRBJ1-1; TRBD1 is a possible D gene (5 bases). Source: PBMCs, taken from a glioma patient whose treatment included an IDH1 peptide vaccine. The receptor's source is a woman aged 25 to 39 with glioma. Some clones in this sample may be carry-over from other donors' samples. The CDR3 protein is CASSNPHSQETEAFF. CDR3 DNA: TGTGCCAGCAGTAACCCTCATTCACAGGAGACTGAAGCTTTCTTT.